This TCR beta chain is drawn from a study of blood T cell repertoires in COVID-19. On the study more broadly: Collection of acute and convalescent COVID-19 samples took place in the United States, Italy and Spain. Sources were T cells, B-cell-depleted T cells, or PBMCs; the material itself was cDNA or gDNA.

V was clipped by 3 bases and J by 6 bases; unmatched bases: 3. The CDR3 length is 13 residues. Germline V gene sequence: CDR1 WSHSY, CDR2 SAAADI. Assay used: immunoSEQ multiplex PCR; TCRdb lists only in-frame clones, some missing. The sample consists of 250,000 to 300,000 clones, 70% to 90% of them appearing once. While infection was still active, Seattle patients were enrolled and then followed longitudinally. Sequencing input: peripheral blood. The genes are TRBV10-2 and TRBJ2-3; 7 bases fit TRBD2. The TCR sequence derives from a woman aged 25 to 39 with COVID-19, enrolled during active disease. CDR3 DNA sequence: TGCGCCAGCAGTGACAGGACTAGGGATACGCAGTATTTT. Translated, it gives CASSDRTRDTQYF.